This passage covers 9 T cell receptor beta chains from one sample sequenced in a study of blood T cell repertoires in COVID-19. Sequencing used immunoSEQ multiplex PCR; TCRdb keeps in-frame clones, though not all of them. The table has approximately 28,000 clones, 93% seen once. Sequencing was performed on peripheral blood. These TCRs come from a woman in her 70s with COVID-19, enrolled during active disease.

The gene calls are TRBV6-5 and TRBJ1-1; 8 positions match TRBD1. V was pared by 0 bases and J by 3 bases, with 6 bases of the junction left unmatched. Germline CDR1 MNHEY, CDR2 SVGAGI. The CDR3 consists of 16 residues. CDR3 in DNA: TGTGCCAGCAGTTACTCTAACTGGGACAGGTACACTGAAGCTTTCTTT. Translated, it gives CASSYSNWDRYTEAFF.

The V and J genes are TRBV5-1 and TRBJ2-3; D call uncertain. The CDR3 spans 13 residues. CDR1 and CDR2 from the germline V gene are SGHRS and YFSETQ. The V end lost 4 bases, the J end lost 4 bases, and 10 bases lay between the germline ends. As DNA, the CDR3 is TGCGCCAGCAGCCGAGACGGGTCAGATACGCAGTATTTT. Translation gives CASSRDGSDTQYF.

The count of this clone is one. J is TRBJ1-2 and V is TRBV19, with a weak D call TRBD1 (6 bases). The length of the CDR3 is 15 residues. Germline-derived CDR1 and CDR2 are LNHDA and SQIVND (reference sequence). With 4 bases removed from V and 2 bases from J, the gap between germline ends came to 14 bases. As DNA, the CDR3 is TGTGCCAGTAGTAGAAACAGGGACGGAAACTATGGCTACACCTTC. Amino acid sequence: CASSRNRDGNYGYTF.

This clone was counted a single time. This sequence joins TRBV2 and TRBJ1-4, with 9 bases aligning to TRBD1. This CDR3 is built from 16 residues. The germline gives CDR1 SNHLY, CDR2 FYNNEI. V was pared by 8 bases and J by 4 bases, with 11 bases of the junction left unmatched. The CDR3 is CASYRGRRDFNEKLFF. The CDR3 region has the DNA TGTGCCAGCTACAGGGGGCGAAGAGATTTTAATGAAAAACTGTTTTTT.

The genes are TRBV27 and TRBJ2-3; TRBD2 agrees at 14 bases. J lost 6 bases, V lost 2 bases, and 13 bases had no gene match. This CDR3 has 19 residues. Germline V gives CDR1 MNHEY, CDR2 SMNVEV (reference sequence). CDR3 sequence reads: CASSLGVPRTSGGRDTQYF. CDR3 coding DNA: TGTGCCAGCAGTTTAGGGGTCCCCCGGACTAGCGGGGGGAGGGATACGCAGTATTTT.

The chain links TRBV6-2 or TRBV6-3 to TRBJ2-7; TRBD2 might be the D (5 bases). Germline CDR1 and CDR2: MNHEY and SVGEGT. CDR3 length: 16 residues. The V gene lost 6 bases and the J gene lost 4 bases, with 22 bases spanning the gap. CDR3 nucleotides: TGTGCCAGCAGCATCTCGTCGGGAACAGTAGGGTACGAGCAGTACTTC. As protein: CASSISSGTVGYEQYF.

The CDR3: CASSPFRTEETQYF. In nucleotides, the CDR3 is TGTGCCAGCAGTCCGTTTCGGACAGAAGAGACCCAGTACTTC. The rearrangement uses TRBV28 and TRBJ2-5; D perhaps matches TRBD1 (6 bases). V was pared by 5 bases and J by 3 bases, with 13 bases between. Germline V gives CDR1 MDHEN, CDR2 SYDVKM. The CDR3 runs to 14 residues.

A remark on this clone: The junction shows a germline mismatch at one end, possibly a read error. DNA for the CDR3: TGTGCTAGCAGCTTAGTGTCCCGAAAAAACAGCGAGCAGTACTTC. Protein product: CASSLVSRKNSEQYF. The chain combines TRBV7-7 with TRBJ2-7, with unresolved D. This CDR3 is 15 amino acids long. Germline values: CDR1 SSHAT, CDR2 FNYEAQ (reference sequence). The variable domain in full, completed from reference TRBV7-7 and TRBJ2-7, reads GAGVSQSPRYKVTKRGQDVTLRCDPISSHATLYWYQQALGQGPEFLTYFNYEAQPDKSGLPSDRFSAERPEGSISTLTIQRTEQRDSAMYRCASSLVSRKNSEQYFGPGTRLTVT.

The chain links TRBV28 to TRBJ1-5; 11 bases fit TRBD1. The germline CDR1 and CDR2 sequences are MDHEN and SYDVKM. The CDR3 runs 17 residues. With 7 bases clipped from V and 15 bases from J, the junction kept 23 bases outside the gene matches. For the CDR3, the DNA is TGTGCCAGCATTACCTGGGATCCCCGGACAGGGGGCTCTATAGGGCATTTT. Translation: CASITWDPRTGGSIGHF.